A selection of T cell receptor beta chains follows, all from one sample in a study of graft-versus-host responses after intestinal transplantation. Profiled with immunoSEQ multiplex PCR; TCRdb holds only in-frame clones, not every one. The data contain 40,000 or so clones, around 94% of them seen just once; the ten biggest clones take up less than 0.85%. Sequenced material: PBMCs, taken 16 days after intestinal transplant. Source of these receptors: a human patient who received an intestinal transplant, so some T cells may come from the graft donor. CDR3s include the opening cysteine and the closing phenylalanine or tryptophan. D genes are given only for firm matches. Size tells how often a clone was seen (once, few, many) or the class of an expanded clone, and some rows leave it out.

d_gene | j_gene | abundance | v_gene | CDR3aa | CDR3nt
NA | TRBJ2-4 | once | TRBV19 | CASSMGDKKNIQYF | TGTGCCAGTAGTATGGGGGACAAAAAAAACATTCAGTACTTC
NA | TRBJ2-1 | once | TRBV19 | CATAAGLYNEQFF | TGTGCCACCGCGGCGGGGCTTTACAATGAGCAGTTCTTC
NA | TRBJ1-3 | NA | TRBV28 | CASSLGGRAGNTIYF | TGTGCCAGCAGTTTGGGAGGGAGAGCTGGAAACACCATATATTTT
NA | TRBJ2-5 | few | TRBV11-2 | CASSLPKGQVGAQYF | TGTGCCAGCAGCCTCCCCAAGGGGCAGGTAGGAGCCCAGTACTTC
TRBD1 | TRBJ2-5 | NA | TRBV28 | CASSLTGRETQYF | TGTGCCAGCAGTTTGACAGGGCGGGAGACCCAGTACTTC
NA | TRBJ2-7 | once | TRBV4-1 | CASSQVGDTSYEQYF | TGCGCCAGCAGCCAAGTAGGGGACACCTCCTACGAGCAGTACTTC
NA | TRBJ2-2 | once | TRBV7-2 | CASSTRQGLAGELFF | TGTGCCAGCAGCACCCGACAGGGACTGGCCGGGGAGCTGTTTTTT
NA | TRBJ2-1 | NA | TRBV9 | CASSVGAGANNEQFF | TGTGCCAGCAGCGTAGGGGCGGGGGCCAACAATGAGCAGTTCTTC
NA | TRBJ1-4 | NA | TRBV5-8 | CASSLATGRKLTNEKLFF | TGTGCCAGCAGCTTGGCCACGGGACGGAAGCTAACTAATGAAAAACTGTTTTTT
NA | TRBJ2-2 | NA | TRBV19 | CASSTRGSGELFF | TGTGCCAGTAGTACGAGGGGGTCCGGGGAGCTGTTTTTT
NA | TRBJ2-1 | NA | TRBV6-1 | CASSETGTSFGIFSYNEQFF | TGTGCCAGCAGTGAAACTGGGACTTCTTTCGGTATCTTCTCCTACAATGAGCAGTTCTTC
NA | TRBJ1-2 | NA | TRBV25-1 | CASSERRGYGYTF | TGTGCCAGCAGTGAACGAAGGGGATATGGCTACACCTTC
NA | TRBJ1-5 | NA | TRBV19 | CASSIDWGKNQPQHF | TGTGCCAGTAGTATAGATTGGGGCAAGAATCAGCCCCAGCATTTT
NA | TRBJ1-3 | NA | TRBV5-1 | CASSPGGVNTIYF | TGCGCCAGCAGCCCAGGTGGAGTAAACACCATATATTTT
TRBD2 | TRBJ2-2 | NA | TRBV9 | CASSVDSGRAPGELFF | TGTGCCAGCAGCGTTGATTCCGGGAGGGCCCCCGGGGAGCTGTTTTTT
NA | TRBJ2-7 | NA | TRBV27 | CASSFVGGGNYEQYF | TGTGCCAGCAGTTTCGTTGGAGGAGGGAACTACGAGCAGTACTTC
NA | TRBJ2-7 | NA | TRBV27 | CASSSHIGREQYF | TGTGCCAGCAGTTCCCATATTGGTAGGGAGCAGTACTTC
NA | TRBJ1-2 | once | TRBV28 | CASRPRDGYGYTF | TGTGCCAGCAGGCCTCGGGACGGCTATGGCTACACCTTC
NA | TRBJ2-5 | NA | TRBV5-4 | CASSLSSGGKETQYF | TGTGCCAGCAGCTTGTCGAGCGGAGGAAAAGAGACCCAGTACTTC
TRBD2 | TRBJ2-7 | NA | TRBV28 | CASHLAATSYEQYF | TGTGCCAGCCACCTAGCGGCTACCTCCTACGAGCAGTACTTC
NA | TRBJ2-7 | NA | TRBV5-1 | CASRDGPVYEQYF | TGCGCCAGCAGAGACGGACCGGTCTACGAGCAGTACTTC
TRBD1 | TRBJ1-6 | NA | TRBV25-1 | CASSETLTGLANSPLHF | TGTGCCAGCAGTGAAACCCTGACAGGGCTAGCCAATTCACCCCTCCACTTT
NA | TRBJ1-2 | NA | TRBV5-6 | CASILIYSRETYGYTF | TGTGCCAGCATTTTGATCTATAGTCGAGAGACCTATGGCTACACCTTC
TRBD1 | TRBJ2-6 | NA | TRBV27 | CASSSRQGAGANVLTF | TGTGCCAGCAGTTCTCGACAGGGGGCTGGGGCCAACGTCCTGACTTTC
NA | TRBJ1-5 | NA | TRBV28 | CASRADNSNQPQHF | TGTGCCAGCAGGGCGGACAACTCAAATCAGCCCCAGCATTTT
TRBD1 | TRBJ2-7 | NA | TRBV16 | CASHLSRGGRSYEQYF | TGTGCCAGCCACCTTAGTCGAGGGGGCAGGTCCTACGAGCAGTACTTC
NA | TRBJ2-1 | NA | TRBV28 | CASSPFRANEQFF | TGTGCCAGCAGTCCGTTCCGCGCCAATGAGCAGTTCTTC
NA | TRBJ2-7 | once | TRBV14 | CASSSPSYEQYF | TGTGCCAGCAGCAGCCCGTCCTACGAGCAGTACTTC
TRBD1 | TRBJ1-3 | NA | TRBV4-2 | CASSRPTGAGNTIYF | TGTGCCAGCAGCCGGCCGACAGGGGCTGGAAACACCATATATTTT